This entry lists 6 T cell receptor beta chains sequenced from one sample in a study of siplizumab effects on memory and regulatory T cells (dated by TCRdb to the late 2010s). Libraries were built with the immunoSEQ multiplex PCR assay. Not all clones reach the TCRdb copy of this immuneACCESS table, which keeps in-frame sequences only. Checked studies attribute under half of the gap to unresolved V genes and leave the rest unexplained. Present in this sample are 85,000 to 130,000 clones, roughly 94% of which were seen just once. The ten largest account for over 0.55% of the sample. Sample: Tregs sorted from blood. The receptors were sampled from a human donor in good health.

V gene TRBV9 combines with J gene TRBJ2-5; D unclear. Germline lookup yields CDR1 SGDLS and CDR2 YYNGEE. Deletions cut 0 bases from V and 7 bases from J, with 13 bases between. This CDR3 is built from 14 residues. CDR3 loop: CASSVAGLSGTQYF. The DNA of the CDR3 is TGTGCCAGCAGCGTAGCCGGGTTATCGGGGACCCAGTACTTC. The variable domain in full, with the rest retrieved from reference TRBV9 and TRBJ2-5, is DSGVTQTPKHLITATGQRVTLRCSPRSGDLSVYWYQQSLDQGLQFLIQYYNGEERAKGNILERFSAQQFPDLHSELNLSSLELGDSALYFCASSVAGLSGTQYFGPGTRLLVL.

The V and J genes are TRBV18 and TRBJ2-3; D not certain. This CDR3 comprises 13 residues. Germline CDR1 KGHSH, CDR2 LQKENI. V was clipped by 2 bases and J by 4 bases, with 7 bases between them. The CDR3 spells CASSPMTSDTQYF. CDR3 sequence (DNA): TGTGCCAGCTCACCAATGACCTCAGATACGCAGTATTTT.

This chain links TRBV5-4 with TRBJ2-7, with a tentative D call TRBD1 (6 bases). The CDR3 is 13 residues long. Per germline, CDR1 SGHNT and CDR2 YYREEE (reference sequence). Trimming removed 0 bases at V and 4 bases at J, with 8 bases between. DNA of the CDR3: TGTGCCAGCAGCTTGGACAGGGAGTACGAGCAGTACTTC. As protein: CASSLDREYEQYF.

This chain links TRBV28 with TRBJ2-5; D perhaps matches TRBD2 (6 bases). Germline CDR1 and CDR2: MDHEN and SYDVKM. V lost 5 bases and J lost 5, with 12 bases in between. There are 13 residues in the CDR3. The chain's CDR3 is CASSRGSGETQYF. The DNA of the CDR3 is TGTGCCAGCAGTCGGGGGAGTGGCGAGACCCAGTACTTC.

This clone was recorded only once. J is TRBJ1-6 and V is TRBV4-1; no clear D gene. Germline CDR1 MGHRA, CDR2 YSYEKL. The CDR3 contains 17 residues. V lost 0 bases and J lost 0, with 9 bases in between. This CDR3 reads CASSQDRASSYNSPLHF. CDR3 coding DNA: TGCGCCAGCAGCCAAGATAGGGCCAGCTCCTATAATTCACCCCTCCACTTT.

V gene TRBV28 combines with J gene TRBJ2-3; D not certain. Per germline, CDR1 MDHEN and CDR2 SYDVKM. The length of the CDR3 is 14 residues. The V and J ends lost 3 bases and 6 bases respectively, with 13 bases between them. The CDR3 is CASSFASMVDTQYF. In DNA form, the CDR3 reads TGTGCCAGCAGTTTTGCCTCAATGGTGGATACGCAGTATTTT.